The 2 T cell receptor beta chains given below trace back to one sample, sequenced in a study of beta chain features in type 1 diabetes. Expressed TCRB transcripts got sequenced, as all isolated RNA was reverse transcribed. Profiling relied on immunoSEQ multiplex PCR, and the TCRdb table lists in-frame clones only, not all of them. Here the sample spans around 250,000 clones, about 14% being singletons. The sequencing input was naive CD4+ T cells from blood. The receptors were gathered from a woman aged 40 to 50 in good health.

This clone was detected a few times. The CDR3 DNA sequence: TGTGCCAGCAGCTCGGGGACAGGGCCAGATACGCAGTATTTT. Translating gives CASSSGTGPDTQYF. This sequence joins TRBV11-2 and TRBJ2-3; 9 bases line up with TRBD1. Trimming cost V 4 bases and J 4 bases; bases outside gene matches: 3. Germline V gene data show CDR1 as SGHAT and CDR2 as FQNNGV. The CDR3 length is 14 residues.

Only a few counts were recorded for this clone. This chain connects TRBV5-6 to TRBJ2-2; 10 bases match TRBD2. Germline values: CDR1 SGHDT, CDR2 YYEEEE. This CDR3 comprises 17 residues. After removal of 4 bases from V and 4 bases from J, the junction contained 10 bases not matched to a gene. The CDR3 DNA is TGTGCCAGCAGCCCCCGTAGGACTAGCGGACGCACCGGGGAGCTGTTTTTT. Translation gives CASSPRRTSGRTGELFF.